The clone carrying this T cell receptor (beta chain) has just a few counts. Its specificity is unknown. This entry comes from a study of post-analysis software for immune sequencing data. Unique molecular identifiers were built into the TCR beta cDNA libraries. TCRdb fed the PCR reads into MiXCR, producing one record per CDR3 protein. This table holds approximately 690,000 distinct CDR3 sequences, about 60% found once. Study-level findings and limits: About five TRBV segments occurring more often in patients than controls included TRBV5-6, TRBV5-1 and TRBV20-1.

The CDR3 sequence is 17 residues long. Germline V lookup: CDR1 MNHNS, CDR2 SASEGT. V gave up 1 base and J gave up 0 bases, with 13 bases separating them. V and J are TRBV6-1 and TRBJ1-5; no definite D call. Sequencing used blood. The sequence came from a girl aged 2 to 9 with multiple sclerosis. The CDR3 is CASSEDVRSNSNQPQHF. The CDR3 nucleotides are TGTGCCAGCAGTGAAGACGTCAGATCAAATAGCAATCAGCCCCAGCATTTT.